The TCR beta chain described here comes from a study of blood T cell repertoires in COVID-19. Turning to the study itself: T cells, B-cell-depleted T cells, or PBMCs supplied cDNA or gDNA.

Germline CDR1 and CDR2: SGHRS and YFSETQ. CDR3 length equals 16 residues. Trimming removed 4 bases from V and 0 bases from J, with 14 bases in between. Clones were sequenced by immunoSEQ multiplex PCR, and TCRdb holds only the in-frame ones, with some missing. This sample has approximately 210,000 clones, with more than 65% found just once. Cohort placement rested on clinical history that participants reported themselves. Source material: PBMCs or T cells enriched from blood (not recorded which). This receptor was taken from a woman in her forties or fifties with acute COVID-19. The V and J genes are TRBV5-1 and TRBJ1-3; no firm D call. The CDR3 here is CASSLDGTSSGNTIYF. CDR3 sequence (DNA): TGCGCCAGCAGCCTAGACGGCACGTCCTCTGGAAACACCATATATTTT.